This T cell receptor beta chain was recorded in a study of T cells in localized non-small cell lung cancer. The CDR3 covers 14 residues. The germline V gene encodes CDR1 SGHDT and CDR2 YYEEEE. V trimming: 4 bases; J trimming: 14 bases; junction bases outside the gene matches: 10. Profiling relied on immunoSEQ multiplex PCR, and the TCRdb table lists in-frame clones only, not all of them. Among approximately 52,000 clones listed, approximately 80% were seen once. This clone came up once. The sequence was obtained from a man between 35 and 75 years old with stage I squamous cell lung carcinoma. The material was peripheral blood, obtained before any cancer treatment. The rearrangement links TRBV5-6 to TRBJ2-1; 12 nucleotides match TRBD2. CDR3 bases: TGTGCCAGCAGCCTAGGACTAGCGGGGCCGCCTGAGTTCTTC. It codes for CASSLGLAGPPEFF.